This record concerns one TCR beta chain sequence. A read error may be the cause here, since a much bigger clone is one base away. Each CDR3 protein gets one entry after TCRdb re-called the 5' RACE reads with MiXCR. There are around 79,000 distinct CDR3 sequences in the sample; roughly 5.1% occur only once, and 7.5% to 8% lies in the top ten. This sample stems from a study of T cells of healthy individuals. The CDR3 length is 15 residues. V gave up 2 bases and J gave up 8 bases, with 13 bases separating them. Germline assignment: CDR1 SEHNR and CDR2 FQNEAQ (reference sequence). V gene TRBV7-9 combines with J gene TRBJ1-6; D is possibly TRBD1 (5 bases). The receptor comes from a female donor in good health. DNA for the CDR3: TGTGCCAGCAGCTTAAATCAGGGATGGGATTCACCCCTCCACTTT. This sequence encodes CASSLNQGWDSPLHF.